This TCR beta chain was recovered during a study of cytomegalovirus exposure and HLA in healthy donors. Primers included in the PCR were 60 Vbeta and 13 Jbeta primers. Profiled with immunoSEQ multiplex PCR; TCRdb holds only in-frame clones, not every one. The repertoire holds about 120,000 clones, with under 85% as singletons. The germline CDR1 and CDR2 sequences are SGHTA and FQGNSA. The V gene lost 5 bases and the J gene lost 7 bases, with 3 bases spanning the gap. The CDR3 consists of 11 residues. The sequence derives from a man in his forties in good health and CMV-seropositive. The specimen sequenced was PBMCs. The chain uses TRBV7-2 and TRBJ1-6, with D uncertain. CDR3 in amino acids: CASSLNSPLHF. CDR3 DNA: TGTGCCAGCAGCCTGAATTCACCCCTCCACTTT.